Below, 30 T cell receptor beta chains from the same sample are listed, as sequenced in a study of human T cells and chemical hapten exposure. The starting material, unfractionated whole blood, was used for total RNA extraction. Individual cDNA molecules had unique molecular identifiers attached to them by the library. TCRdb reanalysed the reads using MiXCR and keeps one entry per CDR3 protein. The top ten hold roughly 1.3% of the sample, which has about 120,000 distinct CDR3 sequences, 8.5% seen once. The sample taken for sequencing was whole blood. The source of these receptors is a human donor in good health. Some clones in this sample may be carry-over from other donors' samples.

This clonotype has a handful of counts. The chain employs TRBV6-5 and TRBJ1-1; D is uncertain. From germline, CDR1 is MNHEY and CDR2 SVGAGI. The CDR3 loop spans 14 amino acids. V gave up 0 bases and J gave up 4 bases, with 9 bases separating them. The CDR3 DNA follows: TGTGCCAGCAGTTACTCGAACTACGTCACTGAAGCTTTCTTT. This gives the protein CASSYSNYVTEAFF.

The rearrangement uses TRBV19 and TRBJ2-5; D unresolved. Trimming stripped 3 bases from V and 2 bases from J, with 1 base between. The CDR3 covers 11 residues. Germline V gives CDR1 LNHDA, CDR2 SQIVND (reference sequence). As DNA, the CDR3 is TGTGCCAGTAGTATTCAAGAGACCCAGTACTTC. This translates into CASSIQETQYF.

This clonotype appeared a few times. One end of the junction is discordant with germline, which a read error may explain. The V gene is TRBV10-1, the J gene TRBJ2-2; TRBD2 agrees at 9 bases. The CDR3 is 15 amino acids. Germline V gene sequence: CDR1 WNHNN, CDR2 SYGVQD (reference sequence). CDR3 DNA: TGCGCCAGCAGTGAGGGACTAGCGAAGACCGGGGAGCTGTTTTTT. It encodes CASSEGLAKTGELFF.

CDR3 DNA sequence: TGCGCCAGCAGCCCACCCCTAAATCAGCCCCAGCATTTT. This translates into CASSPPLNQPQHF. This rearrangement joins TRBV4-1 to TRBJ1-5, with no clear D. The length of the CDR3 is 13 residues. Germline V gene sequence: CDR1 MGHRA, CDR2 YSYEKL. V lost 4 bases to trimming and J lost 4 bases, with 8 bases between them.

This clonotype appeared many times. The chain uses TRBV6-5 and TRBJ1-6; 8 bases are shared with TRBD1. The CDR3 sequence is 20 residues long. Trimming removed 0 bases from V and 1 base from J; junction bases left unmatched: 11. The germline V gene has CDR1 MNHEY and CDR2 SVGAGI. The CDR3 sequence: CASSYSIGGQGRSYNSPLHF. The CDR3 DNA is TGTGCCAGCAGTTACTCGATCGGTGGACAGGGAAGGTCCTATAATTCACCCCTCCACTTT.

This clonotype was counted many times. The V and J genes are TRBV5-1 and TRBJ2-5; D unresolved. CDR1 SGHRS and CDR2 YFSETQ come from the germline V gene. This CDR3 region has 13 residues. V dropped 0 bases and J dropped 4 bases, with 7 bases sitting between them. CDR3 sequence (DNA): TGCGCCAGCAGCTTGGACCCCCCAGAGACCCAGTACTTC. Amino acid sequence: CASSLDPPETQYF.

This clonotype was found once. Because it lacks the conserved phenylalanine or tryptophan at the end, this CDR3 is likely a read error. The chain joins TRBV29-1 to TRBJ2-3, with 9 bases aligning to TRBD2. Germline-derived CDR1 and CDR2 are SQVTM and ANQGSEA. Unmatched junction bases numbered 3, after V lost 2 bases and J lost 6 bases. This CDR3 has 13 residues. CDR3 sequence (DNA): TGCAGCGTTGAACTAGCGGGAACCGATACGCAGTATTCT. It specifies CSVELAGTDTQYS.

V usage is TRBV12-3 or TRBV12-4 and J usage is TRBJ2-4; D call uncertain. The CDR3 extends over 14 amino acids. V lost 10 bases and J lost 4, with 17 bases in between. The CDR3 is CATRRSGGKNIQYF. The CDR3 DNA is TGTGCCACTCGAAGGTCTGGCGGAAAAAACATTCAGTACTTC.

About this clonotype itself: At one end, the junction sequence differs from germline, possibly due to a read error. The rearrangement joins TRBV7-2 to TRBJ2-5; D may be TRBD1 (5 bases). CDR3 size: 14 residues. Germline CDR1 SGHTA, CDR2 FQGNSA. DNA of the CDR3: TGTGCCGGCAGCCGGTCAGGGTCTCCAGAGACCCAGTACTTC. This gives the protein CAGSRSGSPETQYF.

The chain couples TRBV29-1 to TRBJ2-1, with D possibly matching TRBD1 (6 bases). Looked up from germline, CDR1 is SQVTM and CDR2 is ANQGSEA. The CDR3 is 12 residues long. CDR3: CIVQGLYNEQFF. CDR3 DNA sequence: TGCATCGTACAGGGTCTCTACAATGAGCAGTTCTTC.

This clonotype came up many times. The chain links TRBV27 to TRBJ1-1; D is undetermined. With 3 bases removed from V and 4 bases from J, the gap between germline ends came to 9 bases. The germline V gene encodes CDR1 MNHEY and CDR2 SMNVEV (reference sequence). The CDR3 is 13 amino acids. The CDR3 nucleotides are TGTGCCAGCAGTTTGGAGGGTGGCACTGAAGCTTTCTTT. It is translated as CASSLEGGTEAFF.

This clonotype was counted many times. The CDR3 reads CASSWDRNQPQHF. For the CDR3, the DNA is TGTGCCAGCAGCTGGGACAGGAATCAGCCCCAGCATTTT. The chain links TRBV7-2 to TRBJ1-5; TRBD1 matches at 8 bases. The V gene's germline CDR1 is SGHTA and CDR2 FQGNSA. V was pared by 4 bases and J by 4 bases, with 0 bases of the junction left unmatched. The CDR3 contains 13 residues.

The genes are TRBV29-1 and TRBJ2-5; no firm D call. Germline loops: CDR1 SQVTM, CDR2 ANQGSEA. This CDR3 comprises 14 residues. Trimming removed 0 bases from V and 1 base from J, with 9 bases in between. CDR3 sequence (DNA): TGCAGCGTTGAAGATTGGCACAGCCAAGAGACCCAGTACTTC. It encodes CSVEDWHSQETQYF.

V usage is TRBV7-8 and J usage is TRBJ2-2, with 8 nucleotides matching TRBD1. CDR1 and CDR2 (germline): SGHVS, FQNEAQ. The CDR3 runs to 18 residues. V was clipped by 1 base and J by 0 bases; unmatched bases: 7. The CDR3: CASSLGGQGPANTGELFF. CDR3 in DNA: TGTGCCAGCAGCTTAGGCGGACAGGGCCCCGCGAACACCGGGGAGCTGTTTTTT.

This clonotype has a handful of counts. This chain links TRBV5-1 with TRBJ2-7, with TRBD1 identical over 8 bases. The V and J ends lost 2 bases and 5 bases, in that order; junction bases with no gene match: 9. The length of the CDR3 is 15 residues. Germline V gives CDR1 SGHRS, CDR2 YFSETQ. The CDR3 loop is CASSLAGTGVDEQYF. For the CDR3, the DNA is TGCGCCAGCAGCTTAGCCGGGACAGGTGTCGACGAGCAGTACTTC.

This clonotype was seen a handful of times. This chain links TRBV10-2 with TRBJ2-5; 7 bases are a match to TRBD1. The CDR3 covers 15 residues. Per germline, CDR1 WSHSY and CDR2 SAAADI. V dropped 3 bases and J dropped 2; count of bases not matched to a gene: 6. CDR3 loop: CASSDVGRGQETQYF. The CDR3, as DNA: TGCGCCAGCAGTGATGTGGGCAGGGGGCAAGAGACCCAGTACTTC.

The rearrangement joins TRBV5-6 to TRBJ2-1; D uncertain. Trimming pared 0 bases from V and 4 bases from J, leaving 8 bases between. CDR1 and CDR2 (germline): SGHDT, YYEEEE. This CDR3 has 14 residues. CDR3 in amino acids: CASSLAASYNEQFF. The CDR3 DNA sequence: TGTGCCAGCAGCTTGGCCGCATCGTACAATGAGCAGTTCTTC.

J is TRBJ2-7 and V is TRBV18; either TRBD1 or TRBD2 may supply D (5 bases each). The V gene's germline CDR1 is KGHSH and CDR2 LQKENI. The CDR3 covers 14 residues. V shed 6 bases and J shed 5 bases, with 17 bases lying between them. Here the CDR3 reads CASSRRQGVHEQYF. CDR3 in DNA: TGTGCCAGCTCCCGAAGGCAGGGAGTCCACGAGCAGTACTTC.

This clonotype was found a few times. Since no conserved phenylalanine or tryptophan closes the CDR3, a read error is the likely cause. The DNA is left out, because the CDR3 cannot be placed on it with certainty; the CDR3 is given as TCRdb lists it. V usage is TRBV6-2 or TRBV6-3 and J usage is TRBJ2-1; TRBD2 reflects the table's D call only, with no check against the DNA. Inclusive of both ends, the CDR3 amounts to 11 amino acids. Germline CDR1 reads MNHEY; CDR2 reads SVGEGT. The CDR3 is CASTNGLLEVY.

This clonotype occurred many times. The J gene is TRBJ2-1, the V gene TRBV4-1; D remains unclear. The V gene's germline CDR1 is MGHRA and CDR2 YSYEKL. V lost 2 bases and J 7 bases, leaving 9 bases between the germline ends. This CDR3 has 13 residues. The chain's CDR3 is CASSQLLVNEQFF. The DNA of the CDR3 is TGCGCCAGCAGCCAATTACTTGTGAATGAGCAGTTCTTC.

The V and J genes are TRBV21-1 and TRBJ1-4. TRBV21-1 is marked as a pseudogene. CDR3 size: 17 residues. The CDR3 protein is CASNSTRRGRTNEKLFF. The CDR3 nucleotides are TGTGCCAGCAACTCCACTCGGAGGGGTAGAACTAATGAAAAACTGTTTTTT.

The genes are TRBV29-1 and TRBJ2-1; D is perhaps TRBD1 (6 bases). This CDR3 contains 15 residues. Germline V CDR1 and CDR2: SQVTM, ANQGSEA. Trimming pared 5 bases from V and 2 bases from J, leaving 16 bases between. CDR3 in amino acids: CSVLGQYDPYNEQFF. The CDR3 coding sequence is TGCAGCGTTCTCGGACAGTATGATCCCTACAATGAGCAGTTCTTC.

This clonotype was seen only a few times. The chain employs TRBV5-1 and TRBJ2-7; possibly TRBD1 for D (5 bases). Per the germline V gene, CDR1 is SGHRS and CDR2 is YFSETQ. The ends were cut back, 4 bases at V and 1 base at J, with 9 bases in the middle. The CDR3 totals 13 residues. CDR3 in amino acids: CASSPTESYEQYF. Written as DNA, the CDR3 is TGCGCCAGCAGCCCGACAGAGTCCTACGAGCAGTACTTC.

The sample holds a few counts of this clonotype. The chain uses TRBV9 and TRBJ2-3; TRBD1 agrees at 7 bases. The trim removed 0 bases at V and 2 bases at J, leaving 6 bases unmatched. Per the germline V gene, CDR1 is SGDLS and CDR2 is YYNGEE. The CDR3 is 16 residues long. The DNA of the CDR3 is TGTGCCAGCAGCGTAGAGAGGACAGGTGACACAGATACGCAGTATTTT. Residues: CASSVERTGDTDTQYF.

This clonotype was observed many times. The rearrangement joins TRBV27 to TRBJ2-7, with 8 bases matching TRBD1. V was pared by 4 bases and J by 1 base, with 0 bases of the junction left unmatched. Germline values: CDR1 MNHEY, CDR2 SMNVEV (reference sequence). This CDR3 spans 13 amino acids. The CDR3 spells CASSWTGSYEQYF. The CDR3 DNA sequence: TGTGCCAGCAGTTGGACAGGGTCCTACGAGCAGTACTTC.

The chain couples TRBV6-6 to TRBJ2-3, with D tentatively TRBD2 (5 bases). CDR1 MNHNY and CDR2 SVGAGI come from the germline V gene (reference sequence). This CDR3 has 14 residues. V was cut by 0 bases and J by 6 bases, with 10 bases left in between. CDR3 DNA: TGTGCCAGCAGTTACTCCGGCGGGTCGGATACGCAGTATTTT. Translation: CASSYSGGSDTQYF.

Comment on this clonotype: This may come from a read error, since a much larger clone is one base off. J is TRBJ1-5 and V is TRBV10-3; D might be TRBD1 (5 bases). Germline CDR1 and CDR2: ENHRY and SYGVKD. The V and J ends lost 1 base and 11 bases respectively, with 18 bases between them. The CDR3 runs 15 residues. CDR3 region: CAISELGRGIQAQHF. The CDR3 nucleotides read TGTGCCATCAGTGAGTTGGGACGGGGGATCCAGGCCCAGCATTTT.

This clonotype has just a few counts. The CDR3 region has the DNA TGCAGCGTTGCACGCGGGGTGAACACCGGGGAGCTGTTTTTT. Amino acids: CSVARGVNTGELFF. The rearrangement uses TRBV29-1 and TRBJ2-2, with TRBD2 as a possible D gene (6 bases). In germline, CDR1 is SQVTM, CDR2 ANQGSEA. The CDR3 totals 14 residues. The ends were cut back, 4 bases at V and 1 base at J, with 10 bases in the middle.

There are many counts of this clonotype. The chain recombines TRBV18 with TRBJ1-2; TRBD1 is a possible D gene (6 bases). CDR1 and CDR2 from the germline V gene are KGHSH and LQKENI. The CDR3 contains 15 residues. Trimming left V 3 bases short and J 3 bases short, with 14 bases between. Here the CDR3 DNA reads TGTGCCAGCTCACCCGGTTTTGAGGGGGACTATGGCTACACCTTC. As protein: CASSPGFEGDYGYTF. Looking up the rest from reference TRBV18 and TRBJ1-2 gives the full variable domain: NAGVMQNPRHLVRRRGQEARLRCSPMKGHSHVYWYRQLPEEGLKFMVYLQKENIIDESGMPKERFSAEFPKEGPSILRIQQVVRGDSAAYFCASSPGFEGDYGYTFGSGTRLTVV.

This clonotype was found many times. V and J are TRBV12-3 or TRBV12-4 and TRBJ1-5; the match to TRBD1 covers 9 bases. The ends lost 5 bases at V and 3 bases at J; junction bases unmatched: 2. The CDR3 extends over 14 amino acids. The CDR3 reads CASSRDRDNQPQHF. The CDR3 nucleotides are TGTGCCAGCAGTCGGGACAGGGACAATCAGCCCCAGCATTTT.